This T cell receptor (beta chain) was recorded in a study of T cells after posttransplantation cyclophosphamide (dated by TCRdb to 2016 to 2017). With regard to the full study: T cell repertoire reconstitution was tracked by TRB sequencing after myeloablative bone marrow transplantation in which posttransplantation cyclophosphamide was used as GVHD prophylaxis. Samples from about 33 PTCy-treated patients and 16 related bone marrow donors of those patients were subjected to antigen receptor sequencing. Blood from every one of the 30 or so PTCy patients who had 1-year posttransplant specimens underwent TRB sequencing. TRB sequencing was also done on up to about 3 additional blood samples from 2 to 5.2 years after transplant in 3 patients, and on pretransplant blood from a handful of patients. TRA and TRB clonality were tightly correlated in about ten samples, so subsequent TCR analyses focused on TRB only. Public TRB sequences were compared against a database of over 3,600 sequences linked to responses to pathogens, tumor antigens, self-antigens and alloantigens. Study-wide findings and limitations: The TRB repertoires of T cells infiltrating skin or the GI tract showed only limited overlap with the TRB repertoires found in blood. Across roughly 45 patients, recipient CMV seropositivity and CMV reactivation were highly associated with TRB clonality; PTCy diversity was similar to CNI/methotrexate controls. Donor-recipient similarity was low at 1-2 months but increased during the first year, and donor CD8+ memory clones often dominated later blood repertoires.

TRB sequencing used genomic DNA with the immunoSEQ assay at survey resolution or the hsTCRB kit. Per the original workflow: The immunoSEQ software was used for initial read processing, and the LymphoSeq R package was used for repertoire analyses. For each TRB dataset, clonality was calculated as 1 minus normalized Shannon entropy, and the Gini coefficient was computed as well. Phenotypes of unsorted samples were inferred by mapping TRB sequences from sorted subsets of the recipient or donor onto unsorted samples of the same recipient. Sourced from immuneACCESS, this table was stored by TCRdb with only in-frame sequences that have V and J called. A share of the clones is absent; for the studies checked, an unresolved V gene accounts for under half, and the remainder has no known explanation. That table furnishes V, J and clone size, whereas the DNA furnished D and trimming. In this sample the table shows about 38,000 clones, and no singletons are among them. Of the sample, 2.5% falls within the top ten clones.

This clone was picked up many times. The specificity of this receptor is unknown. Base qualities are missing; no much larger clone stands one base away. On the day of marrow donation, related bone marrow donors gave peripheral blood samples. Peripheral blood and bone marrow mononuclear cells were isolated by Ficoll-Hypaque density centrifugation and were cryopreserved. V is clipped by 3 bases and J by 0 bases, and the sequence between their germline boundaries is 12 bases long. CDR1 and CDR2 are drawn from the germline V gene (reference sequence): MNHEY, SMNVEV. The CDR3 contains 17 residues, cysteine and phenylalanine counted. Only the CDR3 region is kept as DNA, spanning 51 bases read in frame from base 1.

The chain is made from TRBV27 and TRBJ2-6; the best D guess is TRBD2, with 5 bases matching. This receptor was identified in a man aged 45-65 years in good health, CMV-negative, and a related stem cell transplant donor. The sample consisted of PBMCs. The CDR3 protein sequence reads: CASSFIPGGSGANVLTF. Here is the DNA: TGTGCCAGCAGTTTTATTCCCGGAGGCTCTGGGGCCAACGTCCTGACTTTC.